This entry lists 16 T cell receptor beta chains sequenced from one sample in a study of T cell responses to AZD1222 COVID-19 vaccine. Sequenced by immunoSEQ multiplex PCR; TCRdb stores in-frame clones only, minus some. The table shows roughly 110,000 clones, with 90% occurring only once. The sequencing used peripheral blood, collected 28 days after the second AZD1222 dose. These receptors were taken from an adult who received the AZD1222 COVID-19 vaccine.

V usage is TRBV6-5 and J usage is TRBJ2-7, with a possible D match to TRBD1 (6 bases). Germline V lookup: CDR1 MNHEY, CDR2 SVGAGI. V was pared by 2 bases and J by 2 bases, with 13 bases between. The CDR3 extends over 15 amino acids. CDR3 nucleotide sequence: TGTGCCAGCAGTTACAGCGGACAGTCAACCTACGAGCAGTACTTC. Translation: CASSYSGQSTYEQYF.

The chain recombines TRBV5-6 with TRBJ2-5, with D perhaps TRBD2 (5 bases). Trimming shortened V by 6 bases and J by 2 bases, and 14 bases separated the two germline ends. Germline values: CDR1 SGHDT, CDR2 YYEEEE. The CDR3 extends over 14 amino acids. CDR3 DNA: TGTGCCAGCATCAAATACGGGATGCAAGAGACCCAGTACTTC. It codes for CASIKYGMQETQYF.

The chain couples TRBV11-3 to TRBJ2-1; D is undetermined. Deletions cut 1 base from V and 8 bases from J, with 6 bases between. Per the germline V gene, CDR1 is SGHNT and CDR2 is YENEEA. The CDR3 extends over 12 amino acids. The CDR3 reads CASSLGRDEQFF. The CDR3 bases are TGTGCCAGCAGCTTAGGCCGCGATGAGCAGTTCTTC. The complete variable domain, with remaining parts taken from reference TRBV11-3 and TRBJ2-1, reads EAGVVQSPRYKIIEKKQPVAFWCNPISGHNTLYWYLQNLGQGPELLIRYENEEAVDDSQLPKDRFSAERLKGVDSTLKIQPAELGDSAVYLCASSLGRDEQFFGPGTRLTVL.

This chain uses TRBV30 with TRBJ1-2, with 10 bases identical to TRBD1. Looked up from germline, CDR1 is GTSNPN and CDR2 is SVGIG (reference sequence). The CDR3 extends over 15 amino acids. After removal of 4 bases from V and 4 bases from J, the junction contained 9 bases not matched to a gene. The CDR3 reads CAWTRDRGNRYGYTF. The CDR3 DNA follows: TGTGCCTGGACCCGGGACAGGGGAAACCGCTATGGCTACACCTTC.

V is TRBV7-9 and J is TRBJ2-1; a possible D gene is TRBD2 (6 bases). Germline V gene data show CDR1 as SEHNR and CDR2 as FQNEAQ (reference sequence). This CDR3 is built from 14 residues. Trimming left V 0 bases short and J 3 bases short, with 6 bases between. CDR3 nucleotides: TGTGCCAGCAGCTTAGCGGGGGGCTACAATGAGCAGTTCTTC. It yields the protein CASSLAGGYNEQFF.

A single count supports this clone. The chain joins TRBV7-2 to TRBJ1-1; D perhaps matches TRBD1 (6 bases). V was clipped by 7 bases and J by 0 bases, with 12 bases between them. CDR3 length: 14 residues. The germline gives CDR1 SGHTA, CDR2 FQGNSA. CDR3 bases: TGTGCCAGCACTCTAACAGGGCTGAACACTGAAGCTTTCTTT. This translates into CASTLTGLNTEAFF. Based on the CDR3 plus reference TRBV7-2 and TRBJ1-1, the full variable domain is GAGVSQSPSNKVTEKGKDVELRCDPISGHTALYWYRQSLGQGLEFLIYFQGNSAPDKSGLPSDRFSAERTGGSVSTLTIQRTQQEDSAVYLCASTLTGLNTEAFFGQGTRLTVV.

This clone was detected once. This sequence joins TRBV6-5 and TRBJ2-7; D is possibly TRBD1 or TRBD2 (5 bases each). V lost 7 bases to trimming and J lost 3 bases, with 16 bases between them. The CDR3 covers 14 residues. The germline CDR1 and CDR2 sequences are MNHEY and SVGAGI. CDR3 nucleotides: TGTGCCAGCAAACCGGGACGGGCTAACTACGAGCAGTACTTC. Amino acid sequence: CASKPGRANYEQYF.

This sequence joins TRBV2 and TRBJ2-3, with D unclear. V was shortened by 4 bases and J by 2 bases, with 13 bases between the two germline ends. Germline CDR1 SNHLY, CDR2 FYNNEI. This CDR3 is built from 15 residues. The chain's CDR3 is CASSGRALDTDTQYF. As DNA, the CDR3 is TGTGCCAGCAGTGGCCGGGCGCTGGACACAGATACGCAGTATTTT.

This sequence joins TRBV2 and TRBJ1-1, with D unresolved. V was trimmed by 6 bases and J by 8 bases, leaving 10 bases between them. There are 11 residues in the CDR3. Per the germline V gene, CDR1 is SNHLY and CDR2 is FYNNEI. DNA of the CDR3: TGTGCCAGCAGCCCCCGGGTAGAAGCTTTCTTT. Translated: CASSPRVEAFF.

CDR3 protein: CATSSGTGQPTYNEQFF. The DNA of the CDR3 is TGTGCCACCAGTTCGGGAACGGGACAGCCAACATACAATGAGCAGTTCTTC. The V gene is TRBV15, the J gene TRBJ2-1, with 7 nucleotides matching TRBD1. V was pared by 6 bases and J by 4 bases, with 15 bases of the junction left unmatched. The CDR3 is 17 amino acids. Germline V gives CDR1 LNHNV, CDR2 YYDKDF (reference sequence). Combining the CDR3 with reference TRBV15 and TRBJ2-1 gives the whole variable domain DAMVIQNPRYQVTQFGKPVTLSCSQTLNHNVMYWYQQKSSQAPKLLFHYYDKDFNNEADTPDNFQSRRPNTSFCFLDIRSPGLGDTAMYLCATSSGTGQPTYNEQFFGPGTRLTVL.

V gene TRBV3-1 (or the pseudogene TRBV3-2) combines with J gene TRBJ1-5; D may be TRBD1 (5 bases). The CDR3 length is 17 residues. The V end lost 5 bases, the J end lost 5 bases, and 22 bases lay between the germline ends. Germline CDR1 LGHDT, CDR2 YNNKEL (reference sequence). This chain's CDR3 is CASSYFWASDIDQPQHF. The CDR3 DNA is TGTGCCAGCAGCTACTTTTGGGCCTCGGACATTGATCAGCCCCAGCATTTT.

V and J are TRBV6-9 and TRBJ1-5, with 8 bases that match TRBD1. With V trimmed by 5 bases and J by 4 bases, 13 bases remained unmatched. Germline loops: CDR1 MNHGY, CDR2 SVAAGI. The CDR3 runs to 17 residues. Here the CDR3 reads CASSTLRQGPVNQPQHF. Here the CDR3 DNA reads TGTGCCAGCAGTACACTCCGACAGGGGCCAGTAAATCAGCCCCAGCATTTT.

The chain recombines TRBV5-8 with TRBJ2-7; D unclear. The germline gives CDR1 SGHTS, CDR2 YDEGEE. V lost 0 bases and J 2 bases, leaving 12 bases between the germline ends. This CDR3 has 15 amino acids. The CDR3 is CASSLVGTVTYEQYF. The CDR3 nucleotides read TGTGCCAGCAGCTTGGTAGGAACAGTCACCTACGAGCAGTACTTC. The whole variable domain, filled in from reference TRBV5-8 and TRBJ2-7, reads EAGVTQSPTHLIKTRGQQATLRCSPISGHTSVYWYQQALGLGLQFLLWYDEGEERNRGNFPPRFSGRQFPNYSSELNVNALELEDSALYLCASSLVGTVTYEQYFGPGTRLTVT.

V usage is TRBV4-2 and J usage is TRBJ1-3, with D unresolved. This CDR3 comprises 15 residues. Trimming took 3 bases from V and 0 from J, leaving 9 bases between them. The V gene's germline CDR1 is LGHNA and CDR2 YNFKEQ. DNA for the CDR3: TGTGCCAGCAGCCAGATGGGTGCCTCTGGAAACACCATATATTTT. Translating gives CASSQMGASGNTIYF.

The J gene is TRBJ2-5, the V gene TRBV4-3; 10 bases are a match to TRBD1. Trimming cost V 0 bases and J 4 bases; bases outside gene matches: 5. Germline CDR1 is LGHNA and CDR2 is YSLEER. This CDR3 spans 16 amino acids. CDR3 loop: CASSQDRGTGVETQYF. The CDR3 DNA reads TGCGCCAGCAGCCAAGATCGCGGGACAGGGGTAGAGACCCAGTACTTC.

The chain has TRBV19 and TRBJ2-2; tentative D call: TRBD1 (6 bases). The ends were cut back, 9 bases at V and 1 base at J, with 15 bases in the middle. CDR3 size: 15 residues. Germline CDR1 LNHDA, CDR2 SQIVND (reference sequence). CDR3 DNA: TGTGCCAGCACCCGCCGGGACAAGAACACCGGGGAGCTGTTTTTT. It yields the protein CASTRRDKNTGELFF.